This T cell receptor beta chain stems from a study of blood T cell repertoires in COVID-19. Turning to the study itself: The analysed material was cDNA or gDNA that came from T cells, B-cell-depleted T cells, or PBMCs.

V gave up 0 bases and J gave up 2 bases, with 13 bases separating them. Per the germline V gene, CDR1 is MNHEY and CDR2 is SVGAGI. CDR3 length: 16 amino acids. As processed by the authors: Reference gene primer amplification gave nucleated cell count estimates. The protocol was immunoSEQ multiplex PCR, while the TCRdb copy is restricted to in-frame clones and leaves out a portion. V and J calls and clone size are those listed in that table; D and trimming were worked out from the DNA. The repertoire includes approximately 110,000 clones, around 88% of them detected once, and about 1% sits in the top ten.

The specimen sequenced was peripheral blood. This chain joins TRBV6-5 and TRBJ1-1; unclear D gene. This clonotype originated in a woman between 50 and 59 years old with active or convalescent COVID-19. The CDR3 DNA reads as TGTGCCAGCAGTTACTCGATCCCAGGATATAACACTGAAGCTTTCTTT. This translates into CASSYSIPGYNTEAFF.